The 27 T cell receptor beta chains below all came from one sample that was sequenced in a study of blood T cell repertoires in COVID-19 (dated by TCRdb to about 2020). The library was produced with the immunoSEQ multiplex PCR assay. As stored in TCRdb, this immuneACCESS dataset retains in-frame rearrangements with V and J assigned. A fraction of the clones does not appear; measured against another copy, unresolved V genes explain less than half of the discrepancy, and the remainder lacks a known reason. The sample has around 620,000 clones on record, 80% to 90% of them singletons. Roughly 0.25% of the sample is in the top ten clones. The sequencing sample was made of peripheral blood. Receptors were obtained from a woman aged 18-29 years with acute or convalescent COVID-19.

V is TRBV6-5 and J is TRBJ1-2; the D gene is possibly TRBD1 (5 bases). V was pared by 2 bases and J by 5 bases, with 12 bases between. This CDR3 region has 14 residues. Germline V CDR1 and CDR2: MNHEY, SVGAGI. CDR3 loop: CASSYARDGYGYTF. The CDR3 DNA reads TGTGCCAGCAGTTACGCCAGGGATGGGTATGGCTACACCTTC.

The chain has TRBV7-2 and TRBJ2-3; D possibly corresponds to TRBD2 (6 bases). Germline CDR1 and CDR2: SGHTA and FQGNSA. This CDR3 region has 14 residues. The V gene lost 0 bases and the J gene lost 6 bases, with 10 bases spanning the gap. The chain's CDR3 is CASSLARGWDTQYF. The CDR3 DNA follows: TGTGCCAGCAGCTTAGCGCGGGGATGGGATACGCAGTATTTT.

This chain links TRBV2 with TRBJ1-2, with 10 bases that match TRBD1. Germline trimming cut 7 bases from V and 2 bases from J; bases unmatched to any gene: 7. CDR1 is SNHLY, CDR2 FYNNEI, per germline. The CDR3 loop spans 15 amino acids. CDR3 nucleotides: TGTGCCAGCACCGCCGAGGGACAGGGGAACTATGGCTACACCTTC. Translation: CASTAEGQGNYGYTF. Full variable domain (rest looked up from reference TRBV2 and TRBJ1-2): EPEVTQTPSHQVTQMGQEVILRCVPISNHLYFYWYRQILGQKVEFLVSFYNNEISEKSEIFDDQFSVERPDGSNFTLKIRSTKLEDSAMYFCASTAEGQGNYGYTFGSGTRLTVV.

The chain has TRBV5-1 and TRBJ1-4, with D perhaps matching TRBD1 (5 bases). Germline values: CDR1 SGHRS, CDR2 YFSETQ. V dropped 0 bases and J dropped 4 bases, with 19 bases sitting between them. This CDR3 region has 18 residues. The CDR3 nucleotides are TGCGCCAGCAGCTTGGCCAGGCTAGGAATAGGGGATAATGAAAAACTGTTTTTT. As protein: CASSLARLGIGDNEKLFF.

In its sample, this clone was seen once. This chain links TRBV12-3 or TRBV12-4 with TRBJ1-1; D gene uncertain. The CDR3 has 12 amino acids. Deletions cut 3 bases from V and 7 bases from J, with 9 bases between. CDR3 nucleotides: TGTGCCAGCAGTTTTGGTGACTTTGAAGCTTTCTTT. It specifies CASSFGDFEAFF.

The chain uses TRBV5-1 and TRBJ2-1, with 13 bases aligning to TRBD2. This CDR3 region has 16 residues. J lost 9 bases, V lost 7 bases, and 13 bases had no gene match. Germline CDR1 reads SGHRS; CDR2 reads YFSETQ. CDR3 amino acids: CASALPTSGGAGEQFF. The CDR3 DNA is TGCGCCAGCGCCCTCCCCACTAGCGGGGGGGCGGGTGAGCAGTTCTTC.

The table lists this clone with a count of one. The rearrangement links TRBV29-1 to TRBJ1-2; 7 nucleotides align to TRBD1. Per germline, CDR1 SQVTM and CDR2 ANQGSEA. The CDR3 spans 11 residues. V lost 4 bases, J lost 10 bases, and 6 bases stayed unmatched. The CDR3 is CSVGPGQVYTF. In nucleotides, the CDR3 is TGCAGCGTTGGGCCCGGACAGGTCTACACCTTC.

The rearrangement joins TRBV6-5 to TRBJ2-5; 13 bases line up with TRBD2. From germline, CDR1 is MNHEY and CDR2 SVGAGI. V dropped 6 bases and J dropped 7; count of bases not matched to a gene: 8. The length of the CDR3 is 15 residues. The CDR3 DNA sequence: TGTGCCAGCAGCACTAGCGGGGGGGCTCTTGGGACCCAGTACTTC. This gives the protein CASSTSGGALGTQYF.

This chain links TRBV11-2 with TRBJ2-1; D is perhaps TRBD2 (5 bases). Germline CDR1 and CDR2: SGHAT and FQNNGV. This CDR3 spans 12 amino acids. V lost 10 bases and J 4 bases, leaving 11 bases between the germline ends. CDR3 coding DNA: TGTGCCACCGATGCGGGTTACAATGAGCAGTTCTTC. Its translation is CATDAGYNEQFF.

The chain has TRBV28 and TRBJ1-6; 9 nucleotides agree with TRBD1. The germline gives CDR1 MDHEN, CDR2 SYDVKM. The CDR3 loop spans 14 amino acids. V lost 3 bases, J lost 10 bases, and 4 bases stayed unmatched. The CDR3 here is CASSFTGGGSPLHF. As DNA, the CDR3 is TGTGCCAGCAGTTTTACAGGGGGCGGATCACCCCTCCACTTT. Based on the CDR3 plus reference TRBV28 and TRBJ1-6, the full variable domain is DVKVTQSSRYLVKRTGEKVFLECVQDMDHENMFWYRQDPGLGLRLIYFSYDVKMKEKGDIPEGYSVSREKKERFSLILESASTNQTSMYLCASSFTGGGSPLHFGNGTRLTVT.

The rearrangement joins TRBV6-5 to TRBJ2-3; 11 nucleotides align to TRBD2. Germline CDR1 reads MNHEY; CDR2 reads SVGAGI. With 5 bases clipped from V and 6 bases from J, the junction kept 7 bases outside the gene matches. The CDR3 covers 15 residues. The CDR3 is CASSRPLAGVDTQYF. The CDR3 DNA follows: TGTGCCAGCAGTCGCCCACTAGCGGGGGTGGATACGCAGTATTTT.

The genes are TRBV6-6 and TRBJ1-4; no clear D gene. Per germline, CDR1 MNHNY and CDR2 SVGAGI (reference sequence). Trimming removed 6 bases at V and 0 bases at J, with 8 bases between. The CDR3 spans 14 residues. The CDR3: CASSSTATNEKLFF. Written as DNA, the CDR3 is TGTGCCAGCAGCTCGACTGCAACTAATGAAAAACTGTTTTTT.

The J gene is TRBJ1-1, the V gene TRBV4-3; D not certain. Looked up from germline, CDR1 is LGHNA and CDR2 is YSLEER. The CDR3 covers 16 residues. Trimming stripped 4 bases from V and 1 base from J, with 16 bases between. CDR3 sequence (DNA): TGCGCCAGCAGCCCCACCGAGGCGGAAGCGAACACTGAAGCTTTCTTT. Its protein is CASSPTEAEANTEAFF.

This rearrangement joins TRBV27 to TRBJ1-4; D gene uncertain. The V gene's germline CDR1 is MNHEY and CDR2 SMNVEV (reference sequence). CDR3 size: 11 residues. Trimming cost V 4 bases and J 10 bases, with 7 bases left between them. CDR3 protein: CASSWEGKLFF. The CDR3 DNA sequence: TGTGCCAGCAGTTGGGAGGGAAAACTGTTTTTT.

The rearrangement links TRBV18 to TRBJ2-3; D is perhaps TRBD1 (6 bases). This CDR3 has 15 amino acids. Trimming removed 1 base from V and 9 bases from J, with 17 bases in between. CDR1 is KGHSH and CDR2 is LQKENI in the germline V gene. The CDR3 DNA follows: TGTGCCAGCTCACCACAAAACGAACAGGGCCTGACGCAGTATTTT. The encoded protein is CASSPQNEQGLTQYF.

The rearrangement joins TRBV19 to TRBJ1-3; TRBD1 aligns across 8 bases. Looked up from germline, CDR1 is LNHDA and CDR2 is SQIVND (reference sequence). This CDR3 contains 16 residues. Losses at the gene ends were 4 bases for V and 0 bases for J; bases not matched to a gene: 5. CDR3 nucleotide sequence: TGTGCCAGTAGTACCCAGACAGGGGTCTCTGGAAACACCATATATTTT. Residues: CASSTQTGVSGNTIYF.

As DNA, the CDR3 is TGTGCCAGCAATATACACGTACTCCTGACAGCTAATAATTCACCCCTCCACTTT. As protein: CASNIHVLLTANNSPLHF. The chain is built from TRBV2 and TRBJ1-6; TRBD1 might be the D (5 bases). V dropped 7 bases and J dropped 5 bases, with 24 bases sitting between them. CDR3 size: 18 residues. Germline assignment: CDR1 SNHLY and CDR2 FYNNEI.

This clone came up once. The chain couples TRBV10-3 to TRBJ2-7; D is possibly TRBD1 (7 bases). Trimming left V 4 bases short and J 7 bases short, with 17 bases between. There are 14 residues in the CDR3. Germline V gives CDR1 ENHRY, CDR2 SYGVKD. The CDR3 coding sequence is TGTGCCATCAGTGCGACAGGGACTTTGGGGGAGCAGTACTTC. Its protein product is CAISATGTLGEQYF.

This clone was recorded once. The chain is built from TRBV9 and TRBJ2-3; 12 nucleotides agree with TRBD2. This CDR3 has 17 amino acids. Germline assignment: CDR1 SGDLS and CDR2 YYNGEE. The J segment lost 0 bases and the V segment lost 6 bases, leaving 8 bases of the junction unmatched. CDR3 sequence reads: CASTPSGGAYSTDTQYF. CDR3 bases: TGTGCCAGCACCCCTAGCGGGGGGGCCTATAGCACAGATACGCAGTATTTT.

CDR3 DNA: TGTGCCAGCAGCCAAGACAGCGAGGGTAACACTGAAGCTTTCTTT. It codes for CASSQDSEGNTEAFF. The V call is TRBV3-1 (or the pseudogene TRBV3-2), the J call TRBJ1-1, with D uncertain. CDR1 and CDR2 from the germline V gene are LGHDT and YNNKEL (reference sequence). V lost 0 bases to trimming and J lost 2 bases, with 10 bases between them. This CDR3 region has 15 residues.

Here the CDR3 DNA reads TGTGCCAGCAGCTTAGGCGATAGCGGGCCGGTGGATGAGCAGTTCTTC. This codes for CASSLGDSGPVDEQFF. J is TRBJ2-1 and V is TRBV11-3; 7 bases map to TRBD2. CDR3 size: 16 residues. Trimming removed 1 base from V and 8 bases from J; junction bases left unmatched: 11. CDR1 and CDR2 (germline): SGHNT, YENEEA.

The chain links TRBV9 to TRBJ1-6; no reliable D call. Germline CDR1 is SGDLS and CDR2 is YYNGEE. Trimming took 3 bases from V and 9 from J, leaving 7 bases between them. The CDR3 length is 12 residues. CDR3 DNA sequence: TGTGCCAGCAGCGAATCTTCTTCACCCCTCCACTTT. Its protein is CASSESSSPLHF. The complete variable domain, with remaining parts taken from reference TRBV9 and TRBJ1-6, reads DSGVTQTPKHLITATGQRVTLRCSPRSGDLSVYWYQQSLDQGLQFLIQYYNGEERAKGNILERFSAQQFPDLHSELNLSSLELGDSALYFCASSESSSPLHFGNGTRLTVT.

This sequence joins TRBV29-1 and TRBJ2-1; perhaps TRBD1 as D (6 bases). Germline V gene sequence: CDR1 SQVTM, CDR2 ANQGSEA. The V end was cut by 4 bases, the J end by 0 bases, with 10 bases between. This CDR3 is 14 amino acids long. The CDR3 protein is CSVVGQSSYNEQFF. CDR3 DNA sequence: TGCAGCGTTGTAGGACAGAGCTCCTACAATGAGCAGTTCTTC.

CDR3 in DNA: TGTGCCAGCAGTGAAGGCCGACGGGGGAACAATGAGCAGTTCTTC. It translates to CASSEGRRGNNEQFF. The chain carries TRBV6-1 and TRBJ2-1; TRBD2 is a possible D gene (6 bases). Trimming left V 1 base short and J 5 bases short, with 12 bases between. Per germline, CDR1 MNHNS and CDR2 SASEGT. CDR3 length: 15 amino acids.

The J gene is TRBJ1-1, the V gene TRBV11-2; TRBD1 aligns across 8 bases. This CDR3 contains 17 residues. Germline V lookup: CDR1 SGHAT, CDR2 FQNNGV. Germline trimming cut 3 bases from V and 0 bases from J; bases unmatched to any gene: 9. CDR3 nucleotide sequence: TGTGCCAGCAGCTTCGGACAGGGTAATAATCTGAACACTGAAGCTTTCTTT. Amino acids: CASSFGQGNNLNTEAFF. The whole variable domain, remainder taken from reference TRBV11-2 and TRBJ1-1, is EAGVAQSPRYKIIEKRQSVAFWCNPISGHATLYWYQQILGQGPKLLIQFQNNGVVDDSQLPKDRFSAERLKGVDSTLKIQPAKLEDSAVYLCASSFGQGNNLNTEAFFGQGTRLTVV.

The rearrangement joins TRBV5-1 to TRBJ2-1, with TRBD2 matching 13 bases. This CDR3 is 15 amino acids long. Germline loops: CDR1 SGHRS, CDR2 YFSETQ. V trimming: 4 bases; J trimming: 8 bases; junction bases outside the gene matches: 6. This CDR3 is CASSRTSGGFDEQFF. The CDR3, as DNA: TGCGCCAGCAGCCGGACTAGCGGGGGCTTCGATGAGCAGTTCTTC.

The rearrangement links TRBV27 to TRBJ1-1, with a possible D match to TRBD1 (5 bases). CDR1 MNHEY and CDR2 SMNVEV come from the germline V gene (reference sequence). The CDR3 extends over 14 amino acids. Deletions cut 1 base from V and 4 bases from J, with 10 bases between. For the CDR3, the DNA is TGTGCCAGCAGTTTATTAGGGGTTAGCACTGAAGCTTTCTTT. Translating it yields CASSLLGVSTEAFF.